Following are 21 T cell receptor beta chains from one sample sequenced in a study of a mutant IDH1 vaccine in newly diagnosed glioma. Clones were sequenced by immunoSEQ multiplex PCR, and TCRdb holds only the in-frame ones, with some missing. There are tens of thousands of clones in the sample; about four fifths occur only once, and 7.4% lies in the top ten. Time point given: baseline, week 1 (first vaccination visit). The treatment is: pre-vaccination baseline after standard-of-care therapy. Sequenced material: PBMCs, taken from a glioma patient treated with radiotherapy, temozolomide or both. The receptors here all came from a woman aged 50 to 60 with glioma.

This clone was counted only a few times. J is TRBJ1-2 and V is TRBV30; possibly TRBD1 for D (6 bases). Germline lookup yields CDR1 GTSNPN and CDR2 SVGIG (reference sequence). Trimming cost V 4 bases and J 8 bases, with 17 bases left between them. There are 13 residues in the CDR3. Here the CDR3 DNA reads TGTGCCTGGACGCGAGGGGGACGTCCCGGCTACACCTTC. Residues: CAWTRGGRPGYTF.

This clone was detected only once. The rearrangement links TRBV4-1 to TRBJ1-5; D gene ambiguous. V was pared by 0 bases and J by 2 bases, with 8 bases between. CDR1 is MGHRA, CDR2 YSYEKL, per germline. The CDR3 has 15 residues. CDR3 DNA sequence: TGCGCCAGCAGCCAAGATAGCAGCCGCAATCAGCCCCAGCATTTT. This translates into CASSQDSSRNQPQHF.

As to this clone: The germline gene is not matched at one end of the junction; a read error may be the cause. CDR3 amino acids: CAWNSVGSIGAF. In nucleotides, the CDR3 is TGTGCCTGGAATAGCGTTGGATCAATCGGAGCCTTC. The J gene is TRBJ1-2, the V gene TRBV30; D call uncertain. This CDR3 has 12 amino acids. The V gene's germline CDR1 is GTSNPN and CDR2 SVGIG (reference sequence).

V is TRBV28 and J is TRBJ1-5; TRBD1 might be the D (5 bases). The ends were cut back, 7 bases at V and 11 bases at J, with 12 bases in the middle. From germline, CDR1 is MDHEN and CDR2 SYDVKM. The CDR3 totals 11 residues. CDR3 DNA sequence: TGTGCCAGCACCGGGGCGCAGGCCCAGCATTTT. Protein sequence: CASTGAQAQHF.

The chain's CDR3 is CAISEGRGPLSAQHF. CDR3 in DNA: TGTGCCATCAGTGAGGGGAGGGGCCCTCTCTCGGCCCAGCATTTT. V usage is TRBV10-3 and J usage is TRBJ1-5; possibly TRBD1 for D (5 bases). CDR1 and CDR2 from the germline V gene are ENHRY and SYGVKD. This CDR3 comprises 15 residues. Deletions cut 2 bases from V and 11 bases from J, with 19 bases between.

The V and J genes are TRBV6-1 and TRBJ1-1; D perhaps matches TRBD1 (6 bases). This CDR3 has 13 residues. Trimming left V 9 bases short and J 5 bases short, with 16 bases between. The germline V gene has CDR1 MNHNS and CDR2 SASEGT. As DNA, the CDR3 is TGTGCCAGTACGAACAGGGTAGGGACTGAAGCTTTCTTT. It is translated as CASTNRVGTEAFF.

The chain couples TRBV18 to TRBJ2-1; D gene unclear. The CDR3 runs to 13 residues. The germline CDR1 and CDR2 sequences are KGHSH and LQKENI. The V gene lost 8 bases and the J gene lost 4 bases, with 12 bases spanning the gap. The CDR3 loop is CASTMARYNEQFF. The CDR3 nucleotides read TGTGCCAGCACTATGGCTAGGTACAATGAGCAGTTCTTC. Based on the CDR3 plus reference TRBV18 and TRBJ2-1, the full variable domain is NAGVMQNPRHLVRRRGQEARLRCSPMKGHSHVYWYRQLPEEGLKFMVYLQKENIIDESGMPKERFSAEFPKEGPSILRIQQVVRGDSAAYFCASTMARYNEQFFGPGTRLTVL.

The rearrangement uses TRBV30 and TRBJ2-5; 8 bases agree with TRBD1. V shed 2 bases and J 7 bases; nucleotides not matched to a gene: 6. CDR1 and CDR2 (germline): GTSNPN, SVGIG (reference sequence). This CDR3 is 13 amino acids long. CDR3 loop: CAWSLGDRGTQYF. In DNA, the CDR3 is TGTGCCTGGAGTTTAGGAGACAGGGGGACCCAGTACTTC.

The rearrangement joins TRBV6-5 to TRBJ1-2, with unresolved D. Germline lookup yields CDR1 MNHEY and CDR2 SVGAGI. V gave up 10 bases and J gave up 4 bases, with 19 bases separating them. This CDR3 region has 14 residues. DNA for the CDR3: TGTGCCACCTCGCCAGCCGACACACTCTATGGCTACACCTTC. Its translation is CATSPADTLYGYTF.

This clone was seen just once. This CDR3 reads CASRLGGTDYGYTF. For the CDR3, the DNA is TGTGCCAGCAGGTTGGGGGGGACTGACTATGGCTACACCTTC. V usage is TRBV6-5 and J usage is TRBJ1-2, with D tentatively TRBD1 (5 bases). This CDR3 region has 14 residues. Germline V gives CDR1 MNHEY, CDR2 SVGAGI. V lost 6 bases to trimming and J lost 3 bases, with 14 bases between them.

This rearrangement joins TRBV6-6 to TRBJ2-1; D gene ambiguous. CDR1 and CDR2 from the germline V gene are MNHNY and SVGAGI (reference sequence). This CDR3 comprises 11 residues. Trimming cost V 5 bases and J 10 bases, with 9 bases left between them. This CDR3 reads CASSNEWEQFF. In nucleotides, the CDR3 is TGTGCCAGCAGTAACGAATGGGAGCAGTTCTTC.

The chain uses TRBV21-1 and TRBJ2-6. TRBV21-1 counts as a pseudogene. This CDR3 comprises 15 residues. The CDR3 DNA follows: TGTGCCAGCAGCAAAGGGGGGTCTGGGGCCAACGTCCTGACTTTC. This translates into CASSKGGSGANVLTF.

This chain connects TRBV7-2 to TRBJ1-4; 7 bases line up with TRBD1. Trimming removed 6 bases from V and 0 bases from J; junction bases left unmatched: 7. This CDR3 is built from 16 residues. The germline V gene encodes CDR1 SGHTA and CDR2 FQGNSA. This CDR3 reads CASSSGTAATNEKLFF. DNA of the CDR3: TGTGCCAGCAGTTCGGGGACAGCTGCAACTAATGAAAAACTGTTTTTT.

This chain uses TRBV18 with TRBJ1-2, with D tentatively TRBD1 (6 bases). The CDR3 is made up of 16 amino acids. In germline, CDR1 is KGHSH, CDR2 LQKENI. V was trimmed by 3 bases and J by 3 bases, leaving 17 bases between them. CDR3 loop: CASSPLRPGADYGYTF. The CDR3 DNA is TGTGCCAGCTCACCCCTACGCCCGGGGGCTGACTATGGCTACACCTTC.

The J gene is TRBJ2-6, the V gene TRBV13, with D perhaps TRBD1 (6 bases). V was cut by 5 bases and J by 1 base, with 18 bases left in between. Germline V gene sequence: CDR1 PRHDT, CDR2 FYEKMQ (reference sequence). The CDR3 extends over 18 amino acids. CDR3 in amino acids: CASSRPKTGQSGANVLTF. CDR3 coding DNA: TGTGCCAGCAGCCGCCCTAAGACAGGTCAATCTGGGGCCAACGTCCTGACTTTC.

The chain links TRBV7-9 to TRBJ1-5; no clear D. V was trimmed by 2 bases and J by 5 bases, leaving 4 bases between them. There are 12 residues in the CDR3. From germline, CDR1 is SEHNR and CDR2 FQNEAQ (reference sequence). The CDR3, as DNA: TGTGCCAGCAGCTTAATTGATCAGCCCCAGCATTTT. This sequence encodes CASSLIDQPQHF.

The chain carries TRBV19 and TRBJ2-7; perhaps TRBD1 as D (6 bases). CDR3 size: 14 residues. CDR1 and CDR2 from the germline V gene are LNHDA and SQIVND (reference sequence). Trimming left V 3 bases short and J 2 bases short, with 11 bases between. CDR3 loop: CASSIGTPPYEQYF. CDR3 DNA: TGTGCCAGTAGTATTGGGACACCACCCTACGAGCAGTACTTC.

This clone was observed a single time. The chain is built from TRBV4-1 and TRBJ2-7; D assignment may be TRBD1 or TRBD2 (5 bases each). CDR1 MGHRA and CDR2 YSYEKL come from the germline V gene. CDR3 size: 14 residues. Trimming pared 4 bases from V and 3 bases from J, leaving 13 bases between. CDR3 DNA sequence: TGCGCCAGCAGCCCTCGGGGCAGAGACTACGAGCAGTACTTC. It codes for CASSPRGRDYEQYF.

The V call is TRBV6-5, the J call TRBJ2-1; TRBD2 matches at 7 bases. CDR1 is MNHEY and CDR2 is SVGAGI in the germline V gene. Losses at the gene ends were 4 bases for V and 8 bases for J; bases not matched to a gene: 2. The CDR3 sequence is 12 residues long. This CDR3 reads CASSLAGDEQFF. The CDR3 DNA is TGTGCCAGCAGTTTGGCGGGGGATGAGCAGTTCTTC.

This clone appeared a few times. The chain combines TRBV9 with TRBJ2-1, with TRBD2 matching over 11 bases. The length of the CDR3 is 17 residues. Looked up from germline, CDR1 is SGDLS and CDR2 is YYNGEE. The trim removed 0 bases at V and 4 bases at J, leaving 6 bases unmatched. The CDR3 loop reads CASSVVAGGLGYNEQFF. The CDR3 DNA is TGTGCCAGCAGCGTAGTAGCGGGGGGGCTTGGATACAATGAGCAGTTCTTC.

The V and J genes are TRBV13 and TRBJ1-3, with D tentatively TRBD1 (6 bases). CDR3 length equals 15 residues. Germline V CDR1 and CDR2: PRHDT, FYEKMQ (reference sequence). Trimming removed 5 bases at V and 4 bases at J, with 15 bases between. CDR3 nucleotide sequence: TGTGCCAGCAGCGGAGGGGGGAAGCCCGGAAACACCATATATTTT. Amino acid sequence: CASSGGGKPGNTIYF.